These 20 T cell receptor beta chains came from one sample sequenced in a study of pediatric ulcerative colitis. Libraries were prepared by immunoSEQ multiplex PCR; TCRdb keeps only in-frame clonotypes and omits some of them. The sample lists about 5,800 clones; around 92% were seen once. The sample comprised blood. The source is a girl aged 10 to 17 who was a control in a study of pediatric ulcerative colitis.

The chain couples TRBV11-3 to TRBJ2-7; 10 bases are shared with TRBD2. CDR3 length: 15 amino acids. Germline V gives CDR1 SGHNT, CDR2 YENEEA. The junction had 4 bases not matched to a gene; V was cut back by 2 bases and J by 3 bases. The CDR3 DNA reads as TGTGCCAGCAGCTTATTCTCTAGCGGGAGCTACGAGCAGTACTTC. It is translated as CASSLFSSGSYEQYF.

This chain connects TRBV11-2 to TRBJ1-6; D is ambiguous. Trimming pared 2 bases from V and 15 bases from J, leaving 17 bases between. The CDR3 length is 14 residues. CDR1 and CDR2 (germline): SGHAT, FQNNGV. The CDR3 protein is CASSLLSYGDHLHF. CDR3 DNA sequence: TGTGCCAGCAGCTTACTGAGTTACGGGGATCACCTCCACTTT. Variable domain in full (rest from reference TRBV11-2 and TRBJ1-6): EAGVAQSPRYKIIEKRQSVAFWCNPISGHATLYWYQQILGQGPKLLIQFQNNGVVDDSQLPKDRFSAERLKGVDSTLKIQPAKLEDSAVYLCASSLLSYGDHLHFGNGTRLTVT.

The rearrangement links TRBV5-1 to TRBJ2-1, with no clear D. V was clipped by 0 bases and J by 8 bases, with 12 bases between them. The CDR3 has 14 amino acids. The germline CDR1 and CDR2 sequences are SGHRS and YFSETQ. The CDR3 loop reads CASSLDLNWDEQFF. The CDR3 nucleotides are TGCGCCAGCAGCTTGGATTTGAACTGGGATGAGCAGTTCTTC.

The chain links TRBV7-2 to TRBJ1-1; TRBD1 matches 7 bases. Germline CDR1 SGHTA, CDR2 FQGNSA. CDR3 length equals 15 residues. V dropped 1 base and J dropped 1; count of bases not matched to a gene: 3. The CDR3 bases are TGTGCCAGCAGCTTAGGGGACAGACAGAACACTGAAGCTTTCTTT. Translated: CASSLGDRQNTEAFF.

The chain is built from TRBV21-1 and TRBJ2-3; the table gives TRBD1 as D, unverified against the DNA. TRBV21-1 is annotated as a pseudogene. The CDR3 extends over 16 amino acids. This CDR3 reads CASSRQGQDRTDTQYF. The CDR3 region has the DNA TGTGCCAGCAGCAGACAAGGACAGGATCGCACAGATACGCAGTATTTT.

This chain joins TRBV19 and TRBJ1-3, with 7 positions matching TRBD1. V was pared by 1 base and J by 3 bases, with 3 bases of the junction left unmatched. Germline values: CDR1 LNHDA, CDR2 SQIVND (reference sequence). The CDR3 sequence is 15 residues long. The CDR3 region is CASSIGRDSGNTIYF. As DNA, the CDR3 is TGTGCCAGTAGTATAGGCCGGGACAGTGGAAACACCATATATTTT.

The CDR3 DNA reads TGTGCCAGCAGCTCACGACGGCTAGCGGGACCTACAGATACGCAGTATTTT. Protein sequence: CASSSRRLAGPTDTQYF. The genes are TRBV7-2 and TRBJ2-3, with 9 bases matching TRBD2. The V gene end was trimmed by 4 bases and the J gene end by 3 bases; junction bases not matched to a gene: 11. The CDR3 contains 17 residues. From germline, CDR1 is SGHTA and CDR2 FQGNSA.

V gene TRBV5-6 combines with J gene TRBJ2-7, with 13 bases matching TRBD2. Unmatched junction bases numbered 4, after V lost 0 bases and J lost 4 bases. The CDR3 is 16 residues long. The germline CDR1 and CDR2 sequences are SGHDT and YYEEEE. CDR3 sequence: CASSLVGLAGIYEQYF. DNA for the CDR3: TGTGCCAGCAGCTTGGTGGGACTAGCGGGGATTTACGAGCAGTACTTC.

The V and J genes are TRBV9 and TRBJ1-3, with 7 bases matching TRBD1. Germline V CDR1 and CDR2: SGDLS, YYNGEE. With 2 bases clipped from V and 6 bases from J, the junction kept 5 bases outside the gene matches. This CDR3 spans 14 amino acids. The CDR3 region is CASSVGTVKNTIYF. CDR3 DNA: TGTGCCAGCAGCGTTGGGACAGTCAAAAACACCATATATTTT.

The genes are TRBV28 and TRBJ1-5, with D perhaps TRBD1 (5 bases). Germline CDR1 is MDHEN and CDR2 is SYDVKM. The length of the CDR3 is 11 residues. V was cut by 4 bases and J by 12 bases, with 10 bases left in between. CDR3 sequence: CASSSRDLQHF. The CDR3 DNA follows: TGTGCCAGCAGTTCAAGGGACCTCCAGCATTTT.

This clone was counted between two and nine times. CDR3 residues: CASSGLGQVNTEAFF. The CDR3 nucleotides read TGTGCCAGCAGCGGCTTGGGGCAGGTGAACACTGAAGCTTTCTTT. The V gene is TRBV4-2, the J gene TRBJ1-1; possibly TRBD1 for D (5 bases). Per germline, CDR1 LGHNA and CDR2 YNFKEQ. V was cut by 5 bases and J by 0 bases, with 13 bases left in between. This CDR3 spans 15 amino acids.

The J gene is TRBJ1-1, the V gene TRBV2, with D tentatively TRBD1 (5 bases). V shed 5 bases and J shed 1 base, with 14 bases lying between them. The germline gives CDR1 SNHLY, CDR2 FYNNEI. The CDR3 is made up of 15 amino acids. CDR3 bases: TGTGCCAGCAGTCTCGACGCCAGGGCGAACACTGAAGCTTTCTTT. Its translation: CASSLDARANTEAFF.

Only one count was recorded for this clone. This chain uses TRBV5-1 with TRBJ2-4; 12 bases map to TRBD1. Trimming cost V 0 bases and J 9 bases; bases outside gene matches: 13. The CDR3 is 18 amino acids. Germline V gene lookup returns CDR1 SGHRS and CDR2 YFSETQ. CDR3 in DNA: TGCGCCAGCAGCTTGGTTACCGGGACAGGGGGCATAGATGGCATTCAGTACTTC. Translating it yields CASSLVTGTGGIDGIQYF. Combining the CDR3 with reference TRBV5-1 and TRBJ2-4 gives the whole variable domain KAGVTQTPRYLIKTRGQQVTLSCSPISGHRSVSWYQQTPGQGLQFLFEYFSETQRNKGNFPGRFSGRQFSNSRSEMNVSTLELGDSALYLCASSLVTGTGGIDGIQYFGAGTRLSVL.

The chain has TRBV7-9 and TRBJ1-1, with no clear D. Trimming removed 3 bases at V and 1 base at J, with 6 bases between. Germline values: CDR1 SEHNR, CDR2 FQNEAQ (reference sequence). This CDR3 is 13 amino acids long. DNA for the CDR3: TGTGCCAGCAGCTTCGCAGAGAACACTGAAGCTTTCTTT. This encodes CASSFAENTEAFF.

This clone occurred a few times. CDR3 DNA sequence: TGTGCCAGTAAGGCAGACGGGAACACTGAAGCTTTCTTT. Translation: CASKADGNTEAFF. The chain uses TRBV19 and TRBJ1-1; D unclear. V lost 7 bases and J 1 base, leaving 10 bases between the germline ends. Germline assignment: CDR1 LNHDA and CDR2 SQIVND (reference sequence). CDR3 length: 13 amino acids.

The chain links TRBV28 to TRBJ1-4, with a possible D match to TRBD1 (5 bases). The ends were cut back, 5 bases at V and 7 bases at J, with 17 bases in the middle. The CDR3 spans 15 residues. CDR1 is MDHEN, CDR2 SYDVKM, per germline. The CDR3 loop reads CASSLRQGGSEKLFF. CDR3 DNA: TGTGCCAGCAGTCTGCGGCAGGGTGGAAGTGAAAAACTGTTTTTT.

This clone was detected once. The rearrangement joins TRBV15 to TRBJ2-3; 8 bases align to TRBD1. The CDR3 is 15 residues long. The V segment lost 0 bases and the J segment 4 bases; nucleotides outside the gene matches: 3. Per germline, CDR1 LNHNV and CDR2 YYDKDF (reference sequence). CDR3 region: CATSREQGGADTQYF. The CDR3 nucleotides read TGTGCCACCAGCAGAGAACAGGGGGGAGCAGATACGCAGTATTTT.

The chain couples TRBV30 to TRBJ1-5; no reliable D call. The CDR3 runs to 13 residues. V lost 0 bases and J 5 bases, leaving 8 bases between the germline ends. CDR1 is GTSNPN, CDR2 SVGIG, per germline (reference sequence). In DNA form, the CDR3 reads TGTGCCTGGAGTGTGGGCAGAGATCAGCCCCAGCATTTT. This translates into CAWSVGRDQPQHF.

The chain employs TRBV2 and TRBJ2-7; D is tentatively TRBD1 or TRBD2 (6 bases each). The germline gives CDR1 SNHLY, CDR2 FYNNEI. V was pared by 7 bases and J by 3 bases, with 13 bases between. The CDR3 totals 13 residues. The chain's CDR3 is CASTEGGGYEQYF. The CDR3 coding sequence is TGTGCCAGCACCGAAGGAGGGGGCTACGAGCAGTACTTC.

The chain recombines TRBV28 with TRBJ1-1; 9 nucleotides match TRBD1. Germline-derived CDR1 and CDR2 are MDHEN and SYDVKM. CDR3 length equals 14 residues. Losses at the gene ends were 6 bases for V and 7 bases for J; bases not matched to a gene: 9. The DNA for the CDR3 is TGTGCCAGCAGCCAGGGACAGGGAAGAAGTGAAGCTTTCTTT. Translated: CASSQGQGRSEAFF.